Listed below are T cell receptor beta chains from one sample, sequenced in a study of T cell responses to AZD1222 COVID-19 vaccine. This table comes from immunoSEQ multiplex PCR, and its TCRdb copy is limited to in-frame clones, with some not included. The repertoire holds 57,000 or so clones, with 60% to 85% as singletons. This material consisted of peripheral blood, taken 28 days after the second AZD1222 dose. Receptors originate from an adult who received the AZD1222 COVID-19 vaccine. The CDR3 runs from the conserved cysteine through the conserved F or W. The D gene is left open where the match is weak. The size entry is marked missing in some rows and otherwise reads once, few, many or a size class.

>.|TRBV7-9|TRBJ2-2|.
TGTGCCAGCAGCCCTTGGCGGGGGCCCCACACCGGGGAGCTGTTTTTT
CASSPWRGPHTGELFF
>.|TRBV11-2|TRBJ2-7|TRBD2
TGTGCCAGCAGCTTAGGGGAGGGTTACTACGAGCAGTACTTC
CASSLGEGYYEQYF
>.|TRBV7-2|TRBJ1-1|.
TGTGCCAGCAGCTTTACATTAAACACTGAAGCTTTCTTT
CASSFTLNTEAFF
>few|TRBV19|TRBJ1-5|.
TGTGCCAGTAGCAGAGGGAATCAGCCCCAGCATTTT
CASSRGNQPQHF
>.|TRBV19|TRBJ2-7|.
TGTGCCAGTAGTATAGGAACCTCATCTTCCTACGAGCAGTACTTC
CASSIGTSSSYEQYF
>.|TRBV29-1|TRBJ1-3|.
TGCAGCGTTCCCCCGACAGGCCACTCTGGAAACACCATATATTTT
CSVPPTGHSGNTIYF
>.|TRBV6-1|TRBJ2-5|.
TGTGCCAGCAGTGAAGCGGAAGCGGCAAGAGGGACCCAGTACTTC
CASSEAEAARGTQYF
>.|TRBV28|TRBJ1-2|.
TGTGCCAGCAGTTTAGGCGGGACCCTTGGTAACTATGGCTACACCTTC
CASSLGGTLGNYGYTF
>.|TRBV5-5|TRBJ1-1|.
TGTGCCAGCAGCTTGACAGGAGAGATGAACACTGAAGCTTTCTTT
CASSLTGEMNTEAFF
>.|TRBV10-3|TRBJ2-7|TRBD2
TGTGCCATCAGTCTCGGCGGGGGGGAGCCCTACGAGCAGTACTTC
CAISLGGGEPYEQYF
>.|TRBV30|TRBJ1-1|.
TGTGCCTGGACCAACGGGGGACTCGCGGGGGCTTTCTTT
CAWTNGGLAGAFF
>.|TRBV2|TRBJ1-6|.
TGTGCCAGCACAGGGGTCAGGGCTAATTCACCCCTCCACTTT
CASTGVRANSPLHF
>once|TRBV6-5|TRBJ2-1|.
TGTGCCAGCAGTAACGACAGGAGCTCCTACAATGAGCAGTTCTTC
CASSNDRSSYNEQFF
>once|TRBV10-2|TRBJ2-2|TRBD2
TGCGCCAGCAGGACCGGGACTACGAACACCGGGGAGCTGTTTTTT
CASRTGTTNTGELFF
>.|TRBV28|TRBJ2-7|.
TGTGCCAGCAGTTTTGACAGCAGGAGCTCCTACGAGCAGTACTTC
CASSFDSRSSYEQYF
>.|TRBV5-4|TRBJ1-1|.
TGTGCCAGCAGCTTGGGGGGTGAAGCTTTCTTT
CASSLGGEAFF
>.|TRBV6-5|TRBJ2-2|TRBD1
TGTGCCAGCAGTCGAAGGACAGGGGTAACCGGGGAGCTGTTTTTT
CASSRRTGVTGELFF
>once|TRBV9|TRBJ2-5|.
TGTGCCAGCAGCTTCGGGCCCTTAGGGGAGACCCAGTACTTC
CASSFGPLGETQYF
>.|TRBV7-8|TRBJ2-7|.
TGTGCCAGCAGCTTATCCCCTTTAGCCGAGCAGTACTTC
CASSLSPLAEQYF
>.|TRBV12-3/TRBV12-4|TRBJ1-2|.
TGTGCCAGCACTCGGACATCTAACTATGGCTACACCTTC
CASTRTSNYGYTF
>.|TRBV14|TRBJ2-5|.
TGTGCCAGCAGCGGACCCGGGGAGGAGACCCAGTACTTC
CASSGPGEETQYF
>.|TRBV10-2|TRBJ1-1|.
TGCGCCAGCAGTGAGTCAGGCAGGGGCGCTGTGTTAGCTTTCTTT
CASSESGRGAVLAFF
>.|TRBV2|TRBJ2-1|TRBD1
TGTGCCAGCGGAGCCGGGACAGGGGGCTACAATGAGCAGTTCTTC
CASGAGTGGYNEQFF
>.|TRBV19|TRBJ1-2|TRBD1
TGTGCCAGTAGTGCGGGACAGCACTATGGCTACACCTTC
CASSAGQHYGYTF
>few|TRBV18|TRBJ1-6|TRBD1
TGTGCCAGCTCACCAGGGGACAGGGGGAAAGGTTCACCCCTCCACTTT
CASSPGDRGKGSPLHF
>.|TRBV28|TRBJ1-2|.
TGTGCCAGCAGCTTAGGGGGAAACTATGGCTACACCTTC
CASSLGGNYGYTF
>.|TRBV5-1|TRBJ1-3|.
TGCGCCAGCAGCTTGATCGTCGGCTCTGGAAACACCATATATTTT
CASSLIVGSGNTIYF
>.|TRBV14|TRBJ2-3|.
TGTGCCAGCAGCCCCCCGAGCACAGATACGCAGTATTTT
CASSPPSTDTQYF
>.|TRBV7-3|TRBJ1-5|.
TGTGCCAGCAGCTTAAACCCCTCGGGGGGGCTCAATCAGCCCCAGCATTTT
CASSLNPSGGLNQPQHF
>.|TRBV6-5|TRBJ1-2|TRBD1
TGTGCCAGCAGTCCCGACCTGGGGACAGGGGATGGCTACACCTTC
CASSPDLGTGDGYTF
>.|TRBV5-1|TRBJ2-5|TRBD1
TGCGCCAGCAGCTTAGGGACAGATGAGGGGGAGACCCAGTACTTC
CASSLGTDEGETQYF
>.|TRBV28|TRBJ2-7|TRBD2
TGTGCCAGCAGTTTTACACTAGCGGAGACATCCTACGAGCAGTACTTC
CASSFTLAETSYEQYF
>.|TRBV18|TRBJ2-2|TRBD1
TGTGCCAGCTCACCGCGGGGACAGGGAGGCACCGGGGAGCTGTTTTTT
CASSPRGQGGTGELFF
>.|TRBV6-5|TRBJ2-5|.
TGTGCCAGCAATAGTGGACAACAAGAGACCCAGTACTTC
CASNSGQQETQYF
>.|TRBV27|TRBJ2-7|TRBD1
TGTGCCAGCAGTCCAATCGGGACAGGGGAACGGTACGAGCAGTACTTC
CASSPIGTGERYEQYF
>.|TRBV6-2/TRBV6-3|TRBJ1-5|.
TGTGCCAGCAGTCAAACAAGCTTCAATCAGCCCCAGCATTTT
CASSQTSFNQPQHF
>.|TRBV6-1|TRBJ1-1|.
TGTGCCAGCAGTGAATATCCCTCGGACCCACCCCCCGCTTTCTTT
CASSEYPSDPPPAFF
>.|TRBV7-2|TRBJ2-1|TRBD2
TGTGCCAGCAGCCTAAGACTAGCGGGGGTTGGCACCTACAATGAGCAGTTCTTC
CASSLRLAGVGTYNEQFF
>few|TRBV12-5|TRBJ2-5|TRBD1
TGTGCTAACCCCCCCCCACAGGGGCCTTTACACGAGACCCAGTACTTC
CANPPPQGPLHETQYF
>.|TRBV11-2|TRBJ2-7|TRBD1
TGTGCCAGCAGAAGGACAGGGGACAACGAGCAGTACTTC
CASRRTGDNEQYF
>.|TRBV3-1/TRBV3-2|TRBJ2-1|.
TGTGCCAGCAGCCAAGACGCGGTAGGTCACAATGAGCAGTTCTTC
CASSQDAVGHNEQFF
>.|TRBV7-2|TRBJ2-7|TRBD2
TGTGCCAGCAGCCAAGATAGCGGGAGCTACGAGCAGTACTTC
CASSQDSGSYEQYF
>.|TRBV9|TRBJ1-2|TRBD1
TGTGCCAGCAGGCGGGGACAGGGGTCTTATGGCTACACCTTC
CASRRGQGSYGYTF
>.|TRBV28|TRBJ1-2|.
TGTGCCAGCAGTTTCCGCAACTATGGCTACACCTTC
CASSFRNYGYTF